These 32 T cell receptor beta chains came from one sample sequenced in a study of cytomegalovirus exposure and HLA in healthy donors. Method: immunoSEQ multiplex PCR; TCRdb's copy keeps in-frame clones and lacks some. The sample carries tens of thousands of clones, approximately 94% recorded once. Input material: PBMCs. The receptor set was obtained from a young man in good health and CMV-seropositive.

The chain joins TRBV9 to TRBJ2-1; tentatively, D is TRBD1 (6 bases). The germline gives CDR1 SGDLS, CDR2 YYNGEE. V lost 0 bases, J lost 3 bases, and 13 bases lay in between. The CDR3 has 16 residues. The CDR3 sequence: CASSVVVGAGYNEQFF. The DNA for the CDR3 is TGTGCCAGCAGCGTAGTGGTGGGGGCAGGCTACAATGAGCAGTTCTTC.

This chain links TRBV11-3 with TRBJ2-3; 8 positions agree with TRBD2. CDR1 and CDR2 from the germline V gene are SGHNT and YENEEA. The junction had 7 bases not matched to a gene; V was cut back by 2 bases and J by 6 bases. The CDR3 sequence is 15 residues long. The CDR3 sequence: CASSLSGSRVDTQYF. CDR3 nucleotides: TGTGCCAGCAGCTTAAGCGGGAGTAGGGTTGATACGCAGTATTTT.

The rearrangement links TRBV6-6 to TRBJ1-5; 7 bases line up with TRBD1. This CDR3 comprises 14 residues. V gave up 6 bases and J gave up 2 bases; unmatched junction bases: 4. Germline CDR1 and CDR2: MNHNY and SVGAGI (reference sequence). CDR3 sequence reads: CASRRTGGNQPQHF. The CDR3, as DNA: TGTGCCAGCAGACGTACAGGGGGCAATCAGCCCCAGCATTTT.

The chain recombines TRBV27 with TRBJ1-1; tentatively, D is TRBD1 (6 bases). The V end lost 5 bases, the J end lost 7 bases, and 20 bases lay between the germline ends. CDR1 and CDR2 (germline): MNHEY, SMNVEV (reference sequence). The CDR3 contains 15 residues. The CDR3 reads CASSPLQGVRDEAFF. DNA for the CDR3: TGTGCCAGCAGTCCCTTACAGGGAGTAAGGGATGAAGCTTTCTTT.

This clone was picked up one time. The chain couples TRBV2 to TRBJ2-1; 10 bases line up with TRBD1. The CDR3 runs to 12 residues. V gave up 8 bases and J gave up 7 bases; unmatched junction bases: 2. The germline gives CDR1 SNHLY, CDR2 FYNNEI. As DNA, the CDR3 is TGTGCCAGCGGGACAGGGGTTAATGAGCAGTTCTTC. Translating it yields CASGTGVNEQFF.

The chain is built from TRBV6-6 and TRBJ2-7, with TRBD1 as a possible D gene (6 bases). Trimming took off 6 bases at V and 5 bases at J, with 11 bases between the two ends. CDR1 and CDR2 (germline): MNHNY, SVGAGI (reference sequence). The CDR3 has 12 amino acids. CDR3 in amino acids: CASRTGTHEQYF. The CDR3 DNA follows: TGTGCCAGCAGAACCGGGACACACGAGCAGTACTTC.

In its sample, this clone was seen once. The CDR3 sequence: CASSAGGGSYEQYF. CDR3 sequence (DNA): TGCGCCAGCAGCGCGGGTGGGGGGAGCTACGAGCAGTACTTC. The chain has TRBV5-1 and TRBJ2-7; perhaps TRBD2 as D (6 bases). Germline V gene data show CDR1 as SGHRS and CDR2 as YFSETQ. The CDR3 runs 14 residues. V lost 4 bases and J lost 3, with 14 bases in between.

This chain uses TRBV4-1 with TRBJ1-1, with TRBD1 matching 7 bases. With 1 base clipped from V and 6 bases from J, the junction kept 5 bases outside the gene matches. The CDR3 has 14 residues. In germline, CDR1 is MGHRA, CDR2 YSYEKL. For the CDR3, the DNA is TGCGCCAGCAGCCAAGGCCAGGGGGTCCCTGAAGCTTTCTTT. Its translation is CASSQGQGVPEAFF.

The V and J genes are TRBV5-1 and TRBJ2-2; maybe TRBD2 (5 bases). The CDR3 contains 16 residues. Trimming cost V 0 bases and J 1 base, with 10 bases left between them. Germline CDR1 is SGHRS and CDR2 is YFSETQ. Written as DNA, the CDR3 is TGCGCCAGCAGCTTGGGGCCGGAGGTGAACACCGGGGAGCTGTTTTTT. It is translated as CASSLGPEVNTGELFF.

The rearrangement uses TRBV4-2 and TRBJ2-1; 9 bases match TRBD2. Trimming took 1 base from V and 5 from J; bases not matched to a gene: 3. Germline values: CDR1 LGHNA, CDR2 YNFKEQ. The CDR3 totals 15 residues. The CDR3 here is CASSQASGRNNEQFF. CDR3 bases: TGTGCCAGCAGCCAAGCCAGCGGGAGGAACAATGAGCAGTTCTTC.

V gene TRBV25-1 combines with J gene TRBJ1-6; a possible D gene is TRBD1 (6 bases). The V end lost 4 bases, the J end lost 7 bases, and 14 bases lay between the germline ends. CDR1 is MGHDK, CDR2 SYGVNS, per germline. The length of the CDR3 is 15 residues. The CDR3 loop reads CASSVGNRENSPLHF. The CDR3 nucleotides read TGTGCCAGCAGTGTAGGGAACAGGGAAAATTCACCCCTCCACTTT. Using reference TRBV25-1 and TRBJ1-6 for the parts outside the CDR3, the full variable domain is EADIYQTPRYLVIGTGKKITLECSQTMGHDKMYWYQQDPGMELHLIHYSYGVNSTEKGDLSSESTVSRIRTEHFPLTLESARPSHTSQYLCASSVGNRENSPLHFGNGTRLTVT.

This clone was observed a few times. The chain joins TRBV6-1 to TRBJ1-2, with 10 bases lining up with TRBD1. Germline CDR1 MNHNS, CDR2 SASEGT. The length of the CDR3 is 15 residues. Unmatched junction bases numbered 9, after V lost 5 bases and J lost 6 bases. CDR3 in amino acids: CASSKPGQGSNGYTF. CDR3 bases: TGTGCCAGCAGTAAACCGGGACAGGGGTCCAATGGCTACACCTTC.

The rearrangement links TRBV29-1 to TRBJ2-5; tentative D call: TRBD2 (5 bases). The V end was cut by 6 bases, the J end by 1 base, with 15 bases between. The CDR3 sequence is 14 residues long. CDR1 SQVTM and CDR2 ANQGSEA come from the germline V gene. CDR3 bases: TGCAGCGTCACCCAGAGAGCGGTCCAAGAGACCCAGTACTTC. Its translation: CSVTQRAVQETQYF.

The chain has TRBV5-4 and TRBJ1-2; D is ambiguous. Germline loops: CDR1 SGHNT, CDR2 YYREEE (reference sequence). V dropped 0 bases and J dropped 4 bases, with 7 bases sitting between them. The CDR3 has 13 residues. CDR3 DNA: TGTGCCAGCAGCTTGGCAGGCCCCTATGGCTACACCTTC. Its protein is CASSLAGPYGYTF.

The chain has TRBV5-6 and TRBJ2-5; 9 bases are shared with TRBD2. Germline V gene lookup returns CDR1 SGHDT and CDR2 YYEEEE. V was clipped by 1 base and J by 1 base; unmatched bases: 5. The CDR3 runs 16 residues. The CDR3 DNA reads as TGTGCCAGCAGCTTGCGTGCGGGGGGGTCCCAAGAGACCCAGTACTTC. Translation: CASSLRAGGSQETQYF.

CDR3 amino acids: CAISVGSGRALEQFF. For the CDR3, the DNA is TGTGCCATCAGTGTTGGAAGCGGGAGGGCCCTTGAGCAGTTCTTC. The chain is built from TRBV10-3 and TRBJ2-1, with 10 bases that match TRBD2. In germline, CDR1 is ENHRY, CDR2 SYGVKD. Unmatched junction bases numbered 9, after V lost 4 bases and J lost 9 bases. The CDR3 sequence is 15 residues long.

The chain links TRBV21-1 to TRBJ2-1; the D call in the table, TRBD2, was not verified against the DNA. TRBV21-1 is labeled a pseudogene. The CDR3 is 14 amino acids. The CDR3 loop reads CASKRSGGLNEQFF. The DNA for the CDR3 is TGTGCCAGCAAAAGAAGCGGGGGCCTCAATGAGCAGTTCTTC.

The rearrangement joins TRBV2 to TRBJ1-2; TRBD1 is a possible D gene (6 bases). The germline CDR1 and CDR2 sequences are SNHLY and FYNNEI. V was cut by 6 bases and J by 1 base, with 6 bases left in between. The CDR3 is 12 residues long. CDR3 sequence reads: CASSRGNYGYTF. The CDR3 DNA reads as TGTGCCAGCAGCAGGGGTAACTATGGCTACACCTTC.

This clone occurred a few times. This chain uses TRBV7-9 with TRBJ2-7; 8 positions match TRBD1. V shed 5 bases and J 0 bases; nucleotides not matched to a gene: 6. From germline, CDR1 is SEHNR and CDR2 FQNEAQ (reference sequence). The CDR3 is made up of 15 amino acids. CDR3 DNA sequence: TGTGCCAGCAGCCCAGGGGGCCCCACCTCCTACGAGCAGTACTTC. Its protein is CASSPGGPTSYEQYF. The variable domain in full, with the rest retrieved from reference TRBV7-9 and TRBJ2-7, is DTGVSQNPRHKITKRGQNVTFRCDPISEHNRLYWYRQTLGQGPEFLTYFQNEAQLEKSRLLSDRFSAERPKGSFSTLEIQRTEQGDSAMYLCASSPGGPTSYEQYFGPGTRLTVT.

This chain uses TRBV11-2 with TRBJ2-5; TRBD2 matches at 12 bases. The CDR3 sequence is 17 residues long. CDR1 SGHAT and CDR2 FQNNGV come from the germline V gene. After removal of 0 bases from V and 4 bases from J, the junction contained 6 bases not matched to a gene. The CDR3 here is CASSLDWGGLAGETQYF. The CDR3 DNA reads as TGTGCCAGCAGCTTAGATTGGGGGGGACTAGCGGGAGAGACCCAGTACTTC.

This chain connects TRBV7-3 to TRBJ2-1, with 11 bases that match TRBD2. The length of the CDR3 is 17 residues. J was trimmed by 4 bases and V by 5 bases; bases with no gene match: 10. The germline gives CDR1 SGHTA, CDR2 FQGTGA. The CDR3: CASSRSSGGAKYNEQFF. CDR3 DNA: TGTGCCAGCAGCAGGAGTAGCGGGGGGGCGAAGTACAATGAGCAGTTCTTC.

V and J are TRBV6-5 and TRBJ2-1, with 7 bases aligning to TRBD2. CDR3 length: 15 amino acids. Trimming took 5 bases from V and 5 from J; bases not matched to a gene: 9. The germline V gene encodes CDR1 MNHEY and CDR2 SVGAGI. The CDR3 reads CASSKTRDYHNEQFF. CDR3 nucleotides: TGTGCCAGCAGTAAAACCCGGGACTACCACAATGAGCAGTTCTTC.

This clone occurred a few times. The rearrangement links TRBV6-4 to TRBJ2-1; TRBD2 agrees at 10 bases. Trimming cost V 5 bases and J 3 bases; bases outside gene matches: 7. CDR3 length: 16 amino acids. Looked up from germline, CDR1 is MRHNA and CDR2 is SNTAGT. The CDR3 sequence: CASSQKGLADYNEQFF. CDR3 in DNA: TGTGCCAGCAGTCAGAAAGGACTAGCGGACTACAATGAGCAGTTCTTC.

CDR3 amino acids: CASSEALRGGKLFF. In DNA, the CDR3 is TGTGCCAGCAGTGAAGCGCTTCGAGGGGGAAAACTGTTTTTT. The chain links TRBV6-1 to TRBJ1-4; maybe TRBD1 (6 bases). CDR1 and CDR2 from the germline V gene are MNHNS and SASEGT. V lost 0 bases, J lost 10 bases, and 12 bases lay in between. This CDR3 has 14 residues.

CDR3 residues: CASSPSTGANVLTF. The CDR3 nucleotides read TGTGCCAGCAGCCCGAGTACTGGGGCCAACGTCCTGACTTTC. The chain has TRBV7-2 and TRBJ2-6; D unclear. The CDR3 sequence is 14 residues long. The V gene lost 5 bases and the J gene lost 2 bases, with 7 bases spanning the gap. Germline V CDR1 and CDR2: SGHTA, FQGNSA.

The rearrangement uses TRBV27 and TRBJ1-1, with D maybe TRBD1 (6 bases). Between the trimmed V and J ends, which lost 3 bases and 3 bases, there was a span of 17 bases. This CDR3 contains 16 residues. Germline V gene sequence: CDR1 MNHEY, CDR2 SMNVEV (reference sequence). CDR3 nucleotides: TGTGCCAGCAGTTTCTCGAGGGGGGGCAGGGACACTGAAGCTTTCTTT. Residues: CASSFSRGGRDTEAFF.

The chain joins TRBV7-6 to TRBJ2-3; D is unresolved. This CDR3 is 13 amino acids long. Germline V lookup: CDR1 SGHVS, CDR2 FNYEAQ. Between the trimmed V and J ends, which lost 2 bases and 5 bases, there was a span of 8 bases. The CDR3 loop reads CASSLPVGDTQYF. The DNA of the CDR3 is TGTGCCAGCAGCTTACCGGTCGGAGATACGCAGTATTTT.

Comment on this clone: Compared with germline, one end of the junction differs, possibly owing to a read error. The chain couples TRBV6-5 to TRBJ2-3, with 12 bases lining up with TRBD2. Germline lookup yields CDR1 MNHEY and CDR2 SVGAGI. The length of the CDR3 is 13 residues. The CDR3 coding sequence is TGTGCCAGCAGTTCGGGACTAGCGGGCCCATTACTTTTT. Residues: CASSSGLAGPLLF.

CDR3 loop: CASSLIAGGRGEQFF. The CDR3, as DNA: TGTGCCAGCAGCTTAATAGCGGGGGGGCGTGGTGAGCAGTTCTTC. The chain joins TRBV7-3 to TRBJ2-1, with TRBD2 matching 11 bases. After removal of 1 base from V and 9 bases from J, the junction contained 5 bases not matched to a gene. Germline V CDR1 and CDR2: SGHTA, FQGTGA. The CDR3 is 15 amino acids.

The chain has TRBV2 and TRBJ2-7; D gene ambiguous. Germline assignment: CDR1 SNHLY and CDR2 FYNNEI. The CDR3 contains 11 residues. Trimming shortened V by 4 bases and J by 4 bases, and 5 bases separated the two germline ends. The CDR3 spells CASSVVYEQYF. The CDR3 bases are TGTGCCAGCAGTGTAGTTTACGAGCAGTACTTC.

The chain is built from TRBV5-1 and TRBJ1-1; 10 nucleotides match TRBD1. The V gene's germline CDR1 is SGHRS and CDR2 YFSETQ. V shed 4 bases and J 3 bases; nucleotides not matched to a gene: 6. The CDR3 runs to 15 residues. The CDR3 DNA reads as TGCGCCAGCAGCAACGACAGGGGGCGCGACACTGAAGCTTTCTTT. Its translation: CASSNDRGRDTEAFF.

In this sample, this clone turned up once. V is TRBV6-5 and J is TRBJ2-2; D is ambiguous. Looked up from germline, CDR1 is MNHEY and CDR2 is SVGAGI. This CDR3 comprises 12 residues. V was pared by 6 bases and J by 2 bases, with 4 bases between. The CDR3, as DNA: TGTGCCAGCAGCCGTAACACCGGGGAGCTGTTTTTT. It codes for CASSRNTGELFF.